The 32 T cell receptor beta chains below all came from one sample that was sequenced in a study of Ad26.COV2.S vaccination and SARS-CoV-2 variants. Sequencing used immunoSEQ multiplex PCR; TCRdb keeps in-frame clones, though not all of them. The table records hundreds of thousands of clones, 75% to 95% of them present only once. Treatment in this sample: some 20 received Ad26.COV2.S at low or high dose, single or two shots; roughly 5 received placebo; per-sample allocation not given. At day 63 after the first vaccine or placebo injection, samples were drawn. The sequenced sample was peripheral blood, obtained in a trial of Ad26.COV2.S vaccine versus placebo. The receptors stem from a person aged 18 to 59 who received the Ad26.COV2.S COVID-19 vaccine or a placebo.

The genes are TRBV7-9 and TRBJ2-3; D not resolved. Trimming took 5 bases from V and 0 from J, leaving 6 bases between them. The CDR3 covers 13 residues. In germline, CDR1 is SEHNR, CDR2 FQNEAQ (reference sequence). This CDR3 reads CASSASSTDTQYF. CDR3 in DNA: TGTGCCAGCAGCGCCTCTAGCACAGATACGCAGTATTTT.

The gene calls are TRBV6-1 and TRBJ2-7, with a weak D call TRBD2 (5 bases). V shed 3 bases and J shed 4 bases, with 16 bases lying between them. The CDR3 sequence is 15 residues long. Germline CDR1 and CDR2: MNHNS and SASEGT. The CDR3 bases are TGTGCCAGCAGTGAGTTCCGAGGGAGTCAGTACGAGCAGTACTTC. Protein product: CASSEFRGSQYEQYF.

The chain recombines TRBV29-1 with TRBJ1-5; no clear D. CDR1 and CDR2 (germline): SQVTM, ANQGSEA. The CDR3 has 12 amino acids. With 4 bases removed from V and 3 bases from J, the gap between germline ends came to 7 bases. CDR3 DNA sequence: TGCAGCGTTGGGTCTTACAATCAGCCCCAGCATTTT. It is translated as CSVGSYNQPQHF.

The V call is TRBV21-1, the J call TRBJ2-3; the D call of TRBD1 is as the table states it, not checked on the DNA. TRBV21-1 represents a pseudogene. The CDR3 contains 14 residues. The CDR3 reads CASSWDRCTDTQYF. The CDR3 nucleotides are TGTGCCAGCAGTTGGGACAGGTGCACAGATACGCAGTATTTT.

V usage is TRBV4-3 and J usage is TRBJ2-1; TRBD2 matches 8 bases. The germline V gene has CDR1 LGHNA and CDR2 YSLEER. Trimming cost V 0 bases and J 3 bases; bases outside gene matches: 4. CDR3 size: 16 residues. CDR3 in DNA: TGCGCCAGCAGCCAAGACAGTAGCGGGGTCTACAATGAGCAGTTCTTC. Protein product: CASSQDSSGVYNEQFF.

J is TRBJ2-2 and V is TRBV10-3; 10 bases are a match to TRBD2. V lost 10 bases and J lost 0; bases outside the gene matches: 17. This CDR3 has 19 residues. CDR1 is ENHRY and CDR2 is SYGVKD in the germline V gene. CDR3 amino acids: CATSPGTSAIRANTGELFF. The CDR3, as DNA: TGTGCCACCTCACCCGGGACTAGCGCTATCCGCGCGAACACCGGGGAGCTGTTTTTT.

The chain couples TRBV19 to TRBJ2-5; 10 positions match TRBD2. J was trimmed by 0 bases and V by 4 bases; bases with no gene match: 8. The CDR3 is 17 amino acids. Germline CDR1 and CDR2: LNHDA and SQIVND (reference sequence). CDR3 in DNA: TGTGCCAGTAGTAAACTAGCGGGGTGGGGGTACCAAGAGACCCAGTACTTC. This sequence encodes CASSKLAGWGYQETQYF.

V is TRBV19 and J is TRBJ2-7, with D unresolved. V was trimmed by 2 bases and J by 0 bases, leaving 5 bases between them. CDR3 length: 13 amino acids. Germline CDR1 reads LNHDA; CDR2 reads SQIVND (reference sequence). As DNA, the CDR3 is TGTGCCAGTAGTATAAGGACCTCCTACGAGCAGTACTTC. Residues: CASSIRTSYEQYF.

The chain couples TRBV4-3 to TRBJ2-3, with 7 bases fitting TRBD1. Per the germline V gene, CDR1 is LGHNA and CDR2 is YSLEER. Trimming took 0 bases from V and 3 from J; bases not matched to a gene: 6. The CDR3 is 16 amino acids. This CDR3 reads CASSQDVGGATDTQYF. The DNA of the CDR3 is TGCGCCAGCAGCCAAGATGTAGGGGGCGCGACAGATACGCAGTATTTT.

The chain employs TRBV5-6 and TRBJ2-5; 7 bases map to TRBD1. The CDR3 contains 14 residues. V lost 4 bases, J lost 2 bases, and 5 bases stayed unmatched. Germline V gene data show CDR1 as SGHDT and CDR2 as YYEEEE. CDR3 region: CASSTRDRQETQYF. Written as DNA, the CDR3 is TGTGCCAGCAGCACCCGGGACAGACAAGAGACCCAGTACTTC.

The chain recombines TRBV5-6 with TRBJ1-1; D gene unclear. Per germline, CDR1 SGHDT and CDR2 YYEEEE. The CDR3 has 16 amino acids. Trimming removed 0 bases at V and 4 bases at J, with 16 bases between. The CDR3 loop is CASSLDRGYDGTEAFF. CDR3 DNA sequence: TGTGCCAGCAGCTTGGACCGAGGTTATGATGGCACTGAAGCTTTCTTT.

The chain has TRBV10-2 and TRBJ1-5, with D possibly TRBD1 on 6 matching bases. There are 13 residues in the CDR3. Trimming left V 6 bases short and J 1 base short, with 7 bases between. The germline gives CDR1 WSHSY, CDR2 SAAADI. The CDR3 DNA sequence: TGCGCCAGCAGCGACAGGAGCAATCAGCCCCAGCATTTT. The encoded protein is CASSDRSNQPQHF.

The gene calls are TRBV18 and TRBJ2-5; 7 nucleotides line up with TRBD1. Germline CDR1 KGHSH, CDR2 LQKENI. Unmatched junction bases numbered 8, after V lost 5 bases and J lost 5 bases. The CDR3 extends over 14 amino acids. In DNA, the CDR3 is TGTGCCAGCTCAAGACAGGGATTGCGGGAGACCCAGTACTTC. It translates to CASSRQGLRETQYF.

DNA for the CDR3: TGTGCCAGCAGAACAGGGCTCAATGAAAAACTGTTTTTT. This sequence encodes CASRTGLNEKLFF. V is TRBV12-3 or TRBV12-4 and J is TRBJ1-4, with a weak D call TRBD1 (6 bases). The CDR3 length is 13 residues. Deletions cut 6 bases from V and 5 bases from J, with 10 bases between.

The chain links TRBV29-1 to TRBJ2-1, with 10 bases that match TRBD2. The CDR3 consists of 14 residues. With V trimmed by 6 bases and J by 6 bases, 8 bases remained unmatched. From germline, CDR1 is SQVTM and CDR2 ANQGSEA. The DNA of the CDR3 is TGCAGCGTACTCGGTAGCGGGAGGTTCAATGAGCAGTTCTTC. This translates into CSVLGSGRFNEQFF.

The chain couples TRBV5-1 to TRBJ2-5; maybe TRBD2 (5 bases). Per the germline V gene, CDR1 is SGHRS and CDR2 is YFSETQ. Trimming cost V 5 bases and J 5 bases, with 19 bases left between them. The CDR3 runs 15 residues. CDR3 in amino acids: CASRGLAAPEETQYF. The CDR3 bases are TGCGCCAGCAGGGGCCTAGCAGCACCCGAGGAGACCCAGTACTTC. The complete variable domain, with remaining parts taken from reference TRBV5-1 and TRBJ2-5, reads KAGVTQTPRYLIKTRGQQVTLSCSPISGHRSVSWYQQTPGQGLQFLFEYFSETQRNKGNFPGRFSGRQFSNSRSEMNVSTLELGDSALYLCASRGLAAPEETQYFGPGTRLLVL.

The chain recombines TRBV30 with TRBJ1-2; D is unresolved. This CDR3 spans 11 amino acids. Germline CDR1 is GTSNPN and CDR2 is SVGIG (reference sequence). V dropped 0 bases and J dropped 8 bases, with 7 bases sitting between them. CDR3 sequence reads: CAWSVLRGYTF. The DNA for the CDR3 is TGTGCCTGGAGTGTACTTAGGGGCTACACCTTC.

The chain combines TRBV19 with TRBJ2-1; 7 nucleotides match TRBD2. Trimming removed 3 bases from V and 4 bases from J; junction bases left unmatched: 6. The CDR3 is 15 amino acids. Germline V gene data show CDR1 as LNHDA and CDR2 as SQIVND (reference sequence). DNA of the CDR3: TGTGCCAGTAGTATCGGCGGGAGAGGGTACAATGAGCAGTTCTTC. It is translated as CASSIGGRGYNEQFF.

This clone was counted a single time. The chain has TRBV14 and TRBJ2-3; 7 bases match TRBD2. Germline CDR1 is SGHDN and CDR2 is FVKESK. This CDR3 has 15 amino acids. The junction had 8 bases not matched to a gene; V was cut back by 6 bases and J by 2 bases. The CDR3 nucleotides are TGTGCCAGCAGTCCCGACGGGAGGACCACAGATACGCAGTATTTT. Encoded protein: CASSPDGRTTDTQYF.

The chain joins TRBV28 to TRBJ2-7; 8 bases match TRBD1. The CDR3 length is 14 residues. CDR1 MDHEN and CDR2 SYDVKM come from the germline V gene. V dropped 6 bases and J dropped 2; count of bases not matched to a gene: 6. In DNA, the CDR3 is TGTGCCAGCAGCCCAGGGGACAGGACCTACGAGCAGTACTTC. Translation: CASSPGDRTYEQYF.

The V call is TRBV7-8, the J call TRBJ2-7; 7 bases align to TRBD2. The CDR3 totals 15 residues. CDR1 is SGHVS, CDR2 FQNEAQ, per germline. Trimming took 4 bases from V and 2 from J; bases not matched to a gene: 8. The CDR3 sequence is CASSSLLSGTYEQYF. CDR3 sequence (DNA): TGTGCCAGCAGCTCCCTGCTAAGCGGGACCTACGAGCAGTACTTC.

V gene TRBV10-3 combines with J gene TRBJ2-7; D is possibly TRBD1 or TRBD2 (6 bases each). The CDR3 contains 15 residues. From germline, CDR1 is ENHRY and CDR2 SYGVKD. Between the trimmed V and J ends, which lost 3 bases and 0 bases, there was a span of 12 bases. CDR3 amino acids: CAISEGGTLSYEQYF. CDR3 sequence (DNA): TGTGCCATCAGTGAAGGGGGGACCCTCTCCTACGAGCAGTACTTC.

CDR3 amino acids: CASRLRGLPYEQYF. Here the CDR3 DNA reads TGTGCCAGCAGACTGAGGGGGCTCCCCTACGAGCAGTACTTC. V gene TRBV2 combines with J gene TRBJ2-7, with 7 bases matching TRBD1. This CDR3 is built from 14 residues. Germline V gives CDR1 SNHLY, CDR2 FYNNEI. Trimming cost V 6 bases and J 2 bases; bases outside gene matches: 7.

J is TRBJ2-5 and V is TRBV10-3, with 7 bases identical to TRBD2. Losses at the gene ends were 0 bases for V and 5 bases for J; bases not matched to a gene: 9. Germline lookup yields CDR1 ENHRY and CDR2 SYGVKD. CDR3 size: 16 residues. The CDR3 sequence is CAISESRPGGEETQYF. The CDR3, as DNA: TGTGCCATCAGTGAGTCCCGGCCGGGAGGAGAGGAGACCCAGTACTTC.

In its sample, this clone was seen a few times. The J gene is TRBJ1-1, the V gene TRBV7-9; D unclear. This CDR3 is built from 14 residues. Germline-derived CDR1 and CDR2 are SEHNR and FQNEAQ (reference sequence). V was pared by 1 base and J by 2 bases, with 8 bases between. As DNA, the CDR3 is TGTGCCAGCAGCTTAGAGACTAGCAACACTGAAGCTTTCTTT. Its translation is CASSLETSNTEAFF.

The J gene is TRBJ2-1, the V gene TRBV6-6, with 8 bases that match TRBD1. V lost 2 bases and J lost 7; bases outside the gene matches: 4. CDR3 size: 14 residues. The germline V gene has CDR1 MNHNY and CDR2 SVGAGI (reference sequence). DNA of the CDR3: TGTGCCAGCAGTTACGTGACAGGGGTAAATGAGCAGTTCTTC. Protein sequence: CASSYVTGVNEQFF.

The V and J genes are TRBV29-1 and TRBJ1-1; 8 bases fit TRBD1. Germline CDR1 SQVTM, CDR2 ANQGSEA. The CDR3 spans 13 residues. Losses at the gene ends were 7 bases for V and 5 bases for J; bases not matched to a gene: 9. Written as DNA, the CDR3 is TGCAGCGCCGCCAGGGGGCGGAGAACTGAAGCTTTCTTT. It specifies CSAARGRRTEAFF.

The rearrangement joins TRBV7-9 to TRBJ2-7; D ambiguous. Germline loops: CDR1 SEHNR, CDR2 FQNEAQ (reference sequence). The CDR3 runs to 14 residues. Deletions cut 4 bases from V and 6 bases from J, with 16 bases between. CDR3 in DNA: TGTGCCAGCAGCTCTTATAGAGGCGTGGGCGAGCAGTACTTC. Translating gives CASSSYRGVGEQYF. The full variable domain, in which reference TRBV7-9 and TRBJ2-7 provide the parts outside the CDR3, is DTGVSQNPRHKITKRGQNVTFRCDPISEHNRLYWYRQTLGQGPEFLTYFQNEAQLEKSRLLSDRFSAERPKGSFSTLEIQRTEQGDSAMYLCASSSYRGVGEQYFGPGTRLTVT.

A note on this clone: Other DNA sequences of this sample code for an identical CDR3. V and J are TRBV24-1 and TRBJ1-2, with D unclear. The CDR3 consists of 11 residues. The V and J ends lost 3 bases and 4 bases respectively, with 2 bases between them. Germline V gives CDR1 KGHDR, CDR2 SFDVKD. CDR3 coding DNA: TGTGCCACCAGTGATGGCTATGGCTACACCTTC. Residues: CATSDGYGYTF.

The CDR3 is CASSHRRSGKGDEQFF. The CDR3 coding sequence is TGTGCCAGCAGCCACCGAAGAAGCGGGAAAGGGGATGAGCAGTTCTTC. V and J are TRBV21-1 and TRBJ2-1; TRBD2, the table's D call, lacks a check against the DNA. TRBV21-1 is a known pseudogene. The CDR3 consists of 16 residues.

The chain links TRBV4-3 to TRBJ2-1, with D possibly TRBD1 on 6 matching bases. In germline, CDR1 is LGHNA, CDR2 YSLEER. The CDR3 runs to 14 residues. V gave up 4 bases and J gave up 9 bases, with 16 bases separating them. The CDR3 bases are TGCGCCAGCAGCCCCAGGGGCCTCTGGGGTGAGCAGTTCTTC. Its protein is CASSPRGLWGEQFF.

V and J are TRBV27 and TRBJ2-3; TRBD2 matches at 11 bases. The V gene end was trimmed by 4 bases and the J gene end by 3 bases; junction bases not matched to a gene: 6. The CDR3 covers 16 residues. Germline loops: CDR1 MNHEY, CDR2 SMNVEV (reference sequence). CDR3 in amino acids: CASSSWTSGQTDTQYF. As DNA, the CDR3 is TGTGCCAGCAGTTCGTGGACTAGCGGGCAAACAGATACGCAGTATTTT.